This T cell receptor (beta chain) was recorded in a study of blood T cell repertoires in COVID-19. About the study: Samples representing acute and convalescent COVID-19 were sourced from the United States, Italy and Spain. From T cells, B-cell-depleted T cells, or PBMCs came the material, which was cDNA or gDNA.

Under the authors' procedure: Using reference gene primer amplification, nucleated cell counts were estimated. Measured with immunoSEQ multiplex PCR; TCRdb has only the in-frame clones, and not every one. V and J calls and clone size are those listed in that table; D and trimming were worked out from the DNA. This sample has around 200,000 clones, with 85% to 90% found just once. The source is a middle-aged man with acute or convalescent COVID-19. Sequencing used peripheral blood.

CDR3 coding DNA: TGCGCCAGCAGCCAGGATGGACAGACATTCTCTGGAAACACCATATATTTT. This codes for CASSQDGQTFSGNTIYF. This chain links TRBV4-3 with TRBJ1-3; a possible D gene is TRBD1 (6 bases). The CDR3 consists of 17 residues. V lost 3 bases and J lost 0, with 15 bases in between. Germline V CDR1 and CDR2: LGHNA, YSLEER.